Presented here are 24 T cell receptor beta chains from one specimen sequenced in a study of T cells in tuberculosis. TCRdb's copy holds only in-frame clones and misses some; the assay was immunoSEQ multiplex PCR. The sample has tens of thousands of clones, over 75% seen once. The time point denotes: new active TB diagnosis, blood taken before or within 7 days of starting treatment. Source: PBMCs, taken at tuberculosis diagnosis. The receptors were gathered from an adult with tuberculosis.

This rearrangement joins TRBV19 to TRBJ2-4; TRBD2 matches 10 bases. Germline V gene sequence: CDR1 LNHDA, CDR2 SQIVND (reference sequence). J was trimmed by 2 bases and V by 3 bases; bases with no gene match: 16. CDR3 size: 20 residues. For the CDR3, the DNA is TGTGCCAGTAGTATGGGGGCTAGCGGGAGCCTTCTTCTTCCCAAAAACATTCAGTACTTC. Amino acid sequence: CASSMGASGSLLLPKNIQYF.

This chain joins TRBV5-1 and TRBJ1-4, with D maybe TRBD1 (5 bases). The CDR3 consists of 14 residues. Germline assignment: CDR1 SGHRS and CDR2 YFSETQ. V gave up 2 bases and J gave up 5 bases, with 10 bases separating them. DNA of the CDR3: TGCGCCAGCAGCTTCGGGGGGGAAAATGAAAAACTGTTTTTT. It codes for CASSFGGENEKLFF.

Only a few counts were recorded for this clone. CDR3 DNA sequence: TGTGCCAGCAGCTTAGCGCACGGTTTTTTCTACGAGCAGTACTTC. Its protein is CASSLAHGFFYEQYF. The rearrangement joins TRBV7-2 to TRBJ2-7; D is unclear. Germline V gene data show CDR1 as SGHTA and CDR2 as FQGNSA. CDR3 length: 15 residues. The V end was cut by 0 bases, the J end by 3 bases, with 12 bases between.

The rearrangement joins TRBV5-1 to TRBJ2-4; the match to TRBD1 covers 10 bases. The CDR3 length is 13 residues. Germline values: CDR1 SGHRS, CDR2 YFSETQ. The J segment lost 7 bases and the V segment lost 3 bases, leaving 1 base of the junction unmatched. For the CDR3, the DNA is TGCGCCAGCAGCTCGGACAGGGGGAACATTCAGTACTTC. Encoded protein: CASSSDRGNIQYF.

The genes are TRBV2 and TRBJ2-7, with 9 bases aligning to TRBD1. Germline CDR1 reads SNHLY; CDR2 reads FYNNEI. V gave up 5 bases and J gave up 4 bases; unmatched junction bases: 3. This CDR3 is built from 13 residues. CDR3 region: CASSPGTGYEQYF. CDR3 coding DNA: TGTGCCAGCAGTCCCGGGACAGGGTACGAGCAGTACTTC.

The chain carries TRBV5-6 and TRBJ1-1, with D unclear. The CDR3 totals 15 residues. Germline V gene sequence: CDR1 SGHDT, CDR2 YYEEEE. V was clipped by 4 bases and J by 6 bases, with 19 bases between them. This CDR3 is CASSRWRVPSPEAFF. The CDR3 region has the DNA TGTGCCAGCAGCCGCTGGAGGGTCCCCTCGCCTGAAGCTTTCTTT.

The chain is built from TRBV6-4 and TRBJ2-3, with 12 nucleotides matching TRBD2. Looked up from germline, CDR1 is MRHNA and CDR2 is SNTAGT. The CDR3 is made up of 16 amino acids. Germline trimming cut 4 bases from V and 4 bases from J; bases unmatched to any gene: 6. Written as DNA, the CDR3 is TGTGCCAGCAGTGCCACAAGGACTAGCGGGGCAGATACGCAGTATTTT. Amino acids: CASSATRTSGADTQYF.

The chain combines TRBV5-1 with TRBJ1-5; TRBD1 aligns across 8 bases. This CDR3 spans 15 amino acids. After removal of 3 bases from V and 5 bases from J, the junction contained 7 bases not matched to a gene. Germline lookup yields CDR1 SGHRS and CDR2 YFSETQ. This chain's CDR3 is CASSSEGQGHQPQHF. Written as DNA, the CDR3 is TGCGCCAGCAGCTCAGAAGGACAGGGCCATCAGCCCCAGCATTTT.

This clone was counted a single time. CDR3 loop: CASSSGLAGGHSTDTQYF. CDR3 nucleotide sequence: TGTGCCAGCAGCTCGGGACTAGCGGGGGGCCATAGCACAGATACGCAGTATTTT. The chain has TRBV11-3 and TRBJ2-3, with 15 bases identical to TRBD2. The germline CDR1 and CDR2 sequences are SGHNT and YENEEA. The CDR3 spans 18 residues. V dropped 4 bases and J dropped 0; count of bases not matched to a gene: 5.

This clone showed up just once. The rearrangement joins TRBV7-9 to TRBJ1-4; a possible D gene is TRBD1 (5 bases). Trimming shortened V by 0 bases and J by 13 bases, and 6 bases separated the two germline ends. The CDR3 contains 11 residues. Per the germline V gene, CDR1 is SEHNR and CDR2 is FQNEAQ (reference sequence). DNA for the CDR3: TGTGCCAGCAGCTTAGCGGGGGGACTGTTTTTT. Protein product: CASSLAGGLFF.

This chain uses TRBV29-1 with TRBJ1-5, with 7 bases matching TRBD1. Losses at the gene ends were 6 bases for V and 4 bases for J; bases not matched to a gene: 9. CDR3 length: 14 amino acids. Germline CDR1 SQVTM, CDR2 ANQGSEA. The chain's CDR3 is CSVGEGGSNQPQHF. CDR3 coding DNA: TGCAGCGTGGGGGAAGGGGGCTCGAATCAGCCCCAGCATTTT.

The chain couples TRBV7-6 to TRBJ1-5; maybe TRBD1 (6 bases). This CDR3 contains 14 residues. The germline V gene has CDR1 SGHVS and CDR2 FNYEAQ. The V and J ends lost 5 bases and 3 bases respectively, with 11 bases between them. CDR3 in amino acids: CASSDGTPNQPQHF. The DNA for the CDR3 is TGTGCCAGCAGCGATGGGACACCCAATCAGCCCCAGCATTTT.

V and J are TRBV30 and TRBJ2-1, with D perhaps matching TRBD2 (5 bases). The CDR3 covers 12 residues. CDR1 and CDR2 (germline): GTSNPN, SVGIG (reference sequence). V lost 5 bases and J lost 4, with 9 bases in between. This chain's CDR3 is CAWRTGYNEQFF. CDR3 DNA: TGTGCCTGGCGGACGGGGTACAATGAGCAGTTCTTC.

The chain has TRBV30 and TRBJ2-1; the D is unclear. Trimming removed 4 bases from V and 3 bases from J, with 10 bases in between. This CDR3 comprises 13 residues. From germline, CDR1 is GTSNPN and CDR2 SVGIG (reference sequence). The chain's CDR3 is CAWTQANYNEQFF. In nucleotides, the CDR3 is TGTGCCTGGACCCAGGCCAACTACAATGAGCAGTTCTTC.

The CDR3 nucleotides are TGTGCCAGCAGCTATGGACAGGGTGCGGGGGAGCTGTTTTTT. Translation gives CASSYGQGAGELFF. The chain recombines TRBV7-9 with TRBJ2-2; 8 bases agree with TRBD1. The CDR3 runs 14 residues. The V gene end was trimmed by 4 bases and the J gene end by 8 bases; junction bases not matched to a gene: 6. Germline V gene lookup returns CDR1 SEHNR and CDR2 FQNEAQ (reference sequence).

The J gene is TRBJ2-7, the V gene TRBV28; 8 positions agree with TRBD1. This CDR3 spans 14 amino acids. With 6 bases clipped from V and 7 bases from J, the junction kept 11 bases outside the gene matches. Per the germline V gene, CDR1 is MDHEN and CDR2 is SYDVKM. This chain's CDR3 is CASSYPGRGREQYF. As DNA, the CDR3 is TGTGCCAGCAGCTACCCCGGCAGGGGGCGAGAGCAGTACTTC.

This sequence joins TRBV7-6 and TRBJ2-1; TRBD1 might be the D (6 bases). V gave up 1 base and J gave up 2 bases, with 15 bases separating them. Per the germline V gene, CDR1 is SGHVS and CDR2 is FNYEAQ. CDR3 length: 17 amino acids. The CDR3 bases are TGTGCCAGCAGCTTAGAAGGGGCAGGGGCCCCCTACAATGAGCAGTTCTTC. This sequence encodes CASSLEGAGAPYNEQFF.

As DNA, the CDR3 is TGCGCCAGCAACGCGGGACAGGGGAAAAAACTGTTTTTT. It translates to CASNAGQGKKLFF. The chain couples TRBV10-1 to TRBJ1-4, with 10 bases that match TRBD1. The germline CDR1 and CDR2 sequences are WNHNN and SYGVQD (reference sequence). V shed 7 bases, J shed 9 bases, and the junction held 5 bases outside the gene matches. The CDR3 length is 13 residues.

The gene calls are TRBV6-1 and TRBJ2-3, with 12 bases lining up with TRBD2. V dropped 10 bases and J dropped 5; count of bases not matched to a gene: 4. Germline assignment: CDR1 MNHNS and CDR2 SASEGT. This CDR3 comprises 13 residues. In DNA form, the CDR3 reads TGTGCCATCCGGACTAGCGGGGAAGATACGCAGTATTTT. Translated: CAIRTSGEDTQYF.

The rearrangement links TRBV30 to TRBJ1-3, with D possibly TRBD1 on 5 matching bases. V was clipped by 1 base and J by 2 bases, with 6 bases between them. This CDR3 contains 13 residues. Germline-derived CDR1 and CDR2 are GTSNPN and SVGIG (reference sequence). The CDR3, as DNA: TGTGCCTGGAGTGGGGGGGCTGGAAACACCATATATTTT. It translates to CAWSGGAGNTIYF.

The chain joins TRBV10-3 to TRBJ1-2; 7 positions agree with TRBD1. The CDR3 loop spans 12 amino acids. V shed 5 bases, J shed 8 bases, and the junction held 5 bases outside the gene matches. Germline V gene sequence: CDR1 ENHRY, CDR2 SYGVKD. In nucleotides, the CDR3 is TGTGCCATCAGTAAGGGGGCTCAGGGCTACACCTTC. Its protein product is CAISKGAQGYTF.

This chain connects TRBV7-8 to TRBJ1-1; a weak D match, TRBD1 (5 bases). CDR3 length: 16 residues. Germline assignment: CDR1 SGHVS and CDR2 FQNEAQ. V lost 5 bases and J 1 base, leaving 17 bases between the germline ends. The CDR3 region is CASSHRQTPSNTEAFF. The CDR3 DNA reads TGTGCCAGCAGCCACCGACAGACACCATCGAACACTGAAGCTTTCTTT.

The CDR3 protein is CAWGGASTDTQYF. CDR3 in DNA: TGTGCCTGGGGGGGGGCAAGCACAGATACGCAGTATTTT. This chain links TRBV30 with TRBJ2-3; D perhaps matches TRBD2 (7 bases). CDR1 GTSNPN and CDR2 SVGIG come from the germline V gene (reference sequence). The V end was cut by 5 bases, the J end by 0 bases, with 9 bases between. This CDR3 has 13 residues.

The rearrangement links TRBV18 to TRBJ1-5; perhaps TRBD1 as D (6 bases). Between the trimmed V and J ends, which lost 2 bases and 5 bases, there was a span of 10 bases. The germline V gene has CDR1 KGHSH and CDR2 LQKENI. The CDR3 spans 14 residues. The CDR3 reads CASSPGGPDQPQHF. The CDR3 DNA reads as TGTGCCAGCTCACCAGGGGGCCCCGATCAGCCCCAGCATTTT.